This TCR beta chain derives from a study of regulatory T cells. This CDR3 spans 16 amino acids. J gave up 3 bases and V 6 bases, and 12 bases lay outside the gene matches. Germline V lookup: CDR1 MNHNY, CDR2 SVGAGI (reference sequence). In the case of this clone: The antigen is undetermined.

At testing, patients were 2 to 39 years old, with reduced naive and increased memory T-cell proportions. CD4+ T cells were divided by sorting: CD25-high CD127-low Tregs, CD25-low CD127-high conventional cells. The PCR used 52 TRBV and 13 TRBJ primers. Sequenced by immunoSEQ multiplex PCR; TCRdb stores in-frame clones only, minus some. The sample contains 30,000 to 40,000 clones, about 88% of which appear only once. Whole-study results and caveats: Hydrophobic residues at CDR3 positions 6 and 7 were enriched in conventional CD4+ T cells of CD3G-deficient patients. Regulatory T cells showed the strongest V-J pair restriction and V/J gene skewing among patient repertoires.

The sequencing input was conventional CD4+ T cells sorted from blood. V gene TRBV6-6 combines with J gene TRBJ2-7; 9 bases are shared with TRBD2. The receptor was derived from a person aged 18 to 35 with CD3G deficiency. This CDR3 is CASRHRKTSGLYEQYF. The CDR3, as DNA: TGTGCCAGCAGACACCGCAAGACTAGCGGCCTCTACGAGCAGTACTTC.